Listed below are T cell receptor beta chains from one sample, sequenced in a study of OX40 agonist ivuxolimab in advanced cancers. The table came from immunoSEQ multiplex PCR; TCRdb's copy has only in-frame clones and leaves some out. The sample has more than 55,000 clones; 91% are singletons. The material was CD4+ or CD8+ T cells sorted from blood, obtained in a trial of the OX40 agonist ivuxolimab. The receptors originated from an adult with an advanced solid tumor such as melanoma, head and neck, liver or kidney cancer. Both conserved end residues are part of each CDR3. Each record gives: V gene, D gene, CDR3 length, clone size, J gene, CDR3 DNA, CDR3 protein. A D gene is named only where the DNA matches it firmly. Some rows have no size entry. The others give once, few or many, or a class for an expanded clone.

>TRBV7-3|-|12|-|TRBJ2-1
TGTGCCAGCAGCCACACAGTGGGTGAGCAGTTCTTC
CASSHTVGEQFF
>TRBV11-2|TRBD1|16|-|TRBJ2-2
TGTGCCAGCAGCGGGAGAGACAGGGTCGACACCGGGGAGCTGTTTTTT
CASSGRDRVDTGELFF
>TRBV19|-|14|once|TRBJ2-7
TGTGCCAGCAAGGAGGGCAGGGGCACCTACGAGCAGTACTTC
CASKEGRGTYEQYF
>TRBV10-3|-|16|-|TRBJ1-2
TGTGCCACCAACGTCCGGGAGACCAACCTTAACTATGGCTACACCTTC
CATNVRETNLNYGYTF
>TRBV6-1|-|15|-|TRBJ2-5
TGTGCCAGCAGTGAAGCTTTTCAGGGGTGGGAGACCCAGTACTTC
CASSEAFQGWETQYF
>TRBV28|TRBD2|16|-|TRBJ2-7
TGTGCCAGCAGTTTATCCTCCGGCGGGAGGGCCATCGAGCAGTACTTC
CASSLSSGGRAIEQYF
>TRBV11-3|-|12|-|TRBJ1-4
TGTGCCAGCAGCTTGTCCCCTGAAAAACTGTTTTTT
CASSLSPEKLFF
>TRBV5-1|-|14|few|TRBJ1-1
TGCGCCAGCAGCCCAGACGGCTCTCGGACTGAAGCTTTCTTT
CASSPDGSRTEAFF
>TRBV7-8|-|14|few|TRBJ1-4
TGTGCCAGCAGCTTAGGTATGCTGAATGAAAAACTGTTTTTT
CASSLGMLNEKLFF
>TRBV7-3|-|15|-|TRBJ2-7
TGTGCCAGCAGCTTAGGAAGATCGGGGCTCTACGAGCAGTACTTC
CASSLGRSGLYEQYF
>TRBV28|TRBD2|18|-|TRBJ2-5
TGTGCCAGCAGTTCTCGGACTAGCGGGAGGGTACCCCAAGAGACCCAGTACTTC
CASSSRTSGRVPQETQYF
>TRBV7-2|-|15|once|TRBJ2-2
TGTGCCAGCAGATACGACTACCTGAACACCGGGGAGCTGTTTTTT
CASRYDYLNTGELFF
>TRBV28|-|11|-|TRBJ1-1
TGTGCCAGCAGCTCCGCCGGTTCAGCTTTCTTT
CASSSAGSAFF
>TRBV19|-|15|-|TRBJ2-5
TGTGCCAGTAGTATCGGACAGGAGGGCCCATGGACCCAGTACTTC
CASSIGQEGPWTQYF
>TRBV13|-|14|-|TRBJ1-1
TGTGCCAGCAGCCCGCGCACTGGGGGACCTGAAGCTTTCTTT
CASSPRTGGPEAFF
>TRBV5-1|-|15|-|TRBJ2-3
TGCGCCAGCAGCACGGATCACAGGCTAACAGATACGCAGTATTTT
CASSTDHRLTDTQYF
>TRBV7-2|-|16|once|TRBJ2-1
TGTGCCAGCAGACGATTAGGGGGTAGCGGGTACAATGAGCAGTTCTTC
CASRRLGGSGYNEQFF
>TRBV6-6|TRBD2|15|-|TRBJ2-1
TGTGCCAGCAGTTCCCACCTAGCGGGATTGTATGAGCAGTTCTTC
CASSSHLAGLYEQFF
>TRBV29-1|TRBD1|14|-|TRBJ2-1
TGCAGCGTCGATCACAGGGGTGTGAACAATGAGCAGTTCTTC
CSVDHRGVNNEQFF
>TRBV7-2|-|13|-|TRBJ2-7
TGTGCCAGCAGCTTAGGGAGCGAAGACGAGCAGTACTTC
CASSLGSEDEQYF
>TRBV18|-|12|-|TRBJ1-1
TGTGCCAGCTCACCGACCTACACTGAAGCTTTCTTT
CASSPTYTEAFF
>TRBV11-3|-|13|-|TRBJ2-5
TGTGCCAGCGGCAAGGGGGAGCAAGAGACCCAGTACTTC
CASGKGEQETQYF
>TRBV28|-|13|-|TRBJ2-5
TGTGCCAGCAGTCCCCACGGGGGTGGGACCCAGTACTTC
CASSPHGGGTQYF